One T cell receptor (beta chain) is described in this entry. This CDR3 comprises 14 residues. V lost 3 bases and J lost 4; bases outside the gene matches: 2. In germline, CDR1 is GTSNPN, CDR2 SVGIG (reference sequence). The sample comes from a study of blood T cell repertoires in COVID-19. This table comes from immunoSEQ multiplex PCR, and its TCRdb copy is limited to in-frame clones, with some not included. The repertoire holds around 80,000 clones, with around 80% as singletons. This chain joins TRBV30 and TRBJ2-1; 11 bases map to TRBD2. The source material was peripheral blood. The sequence was obtained from a man aged 50-59 years with COVID-19, enrolled during active disease. The CDR3 here is CAWRLAGAYNEQFF. Here the CDR3 DNA reads TGTGCCTGGAGACTAGCGGGAGCTTACAATGAGCAGTTCTTC.